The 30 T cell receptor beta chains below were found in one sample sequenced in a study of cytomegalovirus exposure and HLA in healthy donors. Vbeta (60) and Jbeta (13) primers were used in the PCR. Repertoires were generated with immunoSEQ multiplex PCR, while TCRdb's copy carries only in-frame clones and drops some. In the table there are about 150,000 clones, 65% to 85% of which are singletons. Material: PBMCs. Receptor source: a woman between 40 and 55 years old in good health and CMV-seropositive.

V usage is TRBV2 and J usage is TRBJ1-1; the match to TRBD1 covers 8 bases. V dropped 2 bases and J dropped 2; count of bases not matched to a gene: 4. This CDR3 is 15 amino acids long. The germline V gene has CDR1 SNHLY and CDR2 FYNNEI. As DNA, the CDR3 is TGTGCCAGCAGTGAACAGGGGGCGATCAACACTGAAGCTTTCTTT. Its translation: CASSEQGAINTEAFF.

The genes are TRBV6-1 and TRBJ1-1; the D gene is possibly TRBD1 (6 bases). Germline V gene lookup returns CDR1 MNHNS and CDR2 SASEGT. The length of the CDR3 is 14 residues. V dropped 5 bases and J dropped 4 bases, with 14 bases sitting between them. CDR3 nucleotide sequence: TGTGCCAGCAGTTATCGGGGGGGCGTCACTGAAGCTTTCTTT. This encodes CASSYRGGVTEAFF.

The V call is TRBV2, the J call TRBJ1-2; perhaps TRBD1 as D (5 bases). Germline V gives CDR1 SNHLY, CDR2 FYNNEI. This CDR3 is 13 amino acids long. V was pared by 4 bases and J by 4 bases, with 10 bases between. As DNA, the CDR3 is TGTGCCAGCAGTGCGGAGACAGTCTATGGCTACACCTTC. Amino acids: CASSAETVYGYTF. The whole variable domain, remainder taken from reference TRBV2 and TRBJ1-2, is EPEVTQTPSHQVTQMGQEVILRCVPISNHLYFYWYRQILGQKVEFLVSFYNNEISEKSEIFDDQFSVERPDGSNFTLKIRSTKLEDSAMYFCASSAETVYGYTFGSGTRLTVV.

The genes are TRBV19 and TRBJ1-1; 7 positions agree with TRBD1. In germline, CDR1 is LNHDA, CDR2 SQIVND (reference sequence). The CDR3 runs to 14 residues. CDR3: CATNSGTANTEAFF. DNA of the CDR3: TGTGCAACCAACTCCGGGACAGCGAACACTGAAGCTTTCTTT.

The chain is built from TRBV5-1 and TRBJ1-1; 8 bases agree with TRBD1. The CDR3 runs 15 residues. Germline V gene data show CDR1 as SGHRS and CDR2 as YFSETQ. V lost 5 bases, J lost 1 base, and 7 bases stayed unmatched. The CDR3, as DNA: TGCGCCAGCAGGTCGCAGGGGGCGACGAACACTGAAGCTTTCTTT. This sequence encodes CASRSQGATNTEAFF.

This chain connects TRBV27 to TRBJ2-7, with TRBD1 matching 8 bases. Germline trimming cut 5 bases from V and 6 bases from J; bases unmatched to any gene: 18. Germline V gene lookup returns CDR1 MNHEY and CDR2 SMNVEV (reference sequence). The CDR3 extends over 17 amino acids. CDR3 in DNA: TGTGCCAGCAGTCCCTTTTTTGCGAGGACAGGGAGGATCGAGCAGTACTTC. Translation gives CASSPFFARTGRIEQYF.

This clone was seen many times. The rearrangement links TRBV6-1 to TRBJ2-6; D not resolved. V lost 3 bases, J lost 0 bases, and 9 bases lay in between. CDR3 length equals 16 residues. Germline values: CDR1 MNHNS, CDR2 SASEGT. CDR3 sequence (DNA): TGTGCCAGCAGTGAGAGCTCTGGCTCTGGGGCCAACGTCCTGACTTTC. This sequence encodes CASSESSGSGANVLTF.

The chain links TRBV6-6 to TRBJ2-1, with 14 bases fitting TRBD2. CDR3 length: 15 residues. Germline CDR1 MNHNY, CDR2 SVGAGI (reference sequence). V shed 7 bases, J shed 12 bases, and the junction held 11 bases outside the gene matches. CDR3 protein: CASIDRLAGGRGQFF. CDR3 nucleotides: TGTGCCAGCATCGATCGACTAGCGGGGGGGCGGGGGCAGTTCTTC.

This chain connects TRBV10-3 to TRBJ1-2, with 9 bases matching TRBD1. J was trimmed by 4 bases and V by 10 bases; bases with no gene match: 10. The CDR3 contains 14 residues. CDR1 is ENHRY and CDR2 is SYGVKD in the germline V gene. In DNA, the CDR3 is TGTGCCAGCGCTACCGGGACAGGGCCCTATGGCTACACCTTC. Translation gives CASATGTGPYGYTF.

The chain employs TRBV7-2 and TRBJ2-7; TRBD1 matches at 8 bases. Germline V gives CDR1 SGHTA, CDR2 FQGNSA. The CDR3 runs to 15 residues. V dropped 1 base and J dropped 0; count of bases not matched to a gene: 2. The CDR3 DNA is TGTGCCAGCAGCTTAGGTGGACAGGGCTCCTACGAGCAGTACTTC. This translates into CASSLGGQGSYEQYF.

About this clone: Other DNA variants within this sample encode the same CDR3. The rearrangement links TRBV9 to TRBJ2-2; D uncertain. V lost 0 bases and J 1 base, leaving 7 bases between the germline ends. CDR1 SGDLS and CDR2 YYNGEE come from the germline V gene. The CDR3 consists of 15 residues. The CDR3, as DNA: TGTGCCAGCAGCGTAGGAACAGAGAACACCGGGGAGCTGTTTTTT. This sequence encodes CASSVGTENTGELFF. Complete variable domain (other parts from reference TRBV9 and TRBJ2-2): DSGVTQTPKHLITATGQRVTLRCSPRSGDLSVYWYQQSLDQGLQFLIQYYNGEERAKGNILERFSAQQFPDLHSELNLSSLELGDSALYFCASSVGTENTGELFFGEGSRLTVL.

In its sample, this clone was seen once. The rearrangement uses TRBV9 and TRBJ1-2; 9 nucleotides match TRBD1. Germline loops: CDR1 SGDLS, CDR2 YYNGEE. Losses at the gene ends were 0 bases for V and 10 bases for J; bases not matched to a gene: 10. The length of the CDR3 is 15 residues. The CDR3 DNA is TGTGCCAGCAGCGTAGGGCCGGGACAGGGTTACGCCTACACCTTC. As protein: CASSVGPGQGYAYTF.

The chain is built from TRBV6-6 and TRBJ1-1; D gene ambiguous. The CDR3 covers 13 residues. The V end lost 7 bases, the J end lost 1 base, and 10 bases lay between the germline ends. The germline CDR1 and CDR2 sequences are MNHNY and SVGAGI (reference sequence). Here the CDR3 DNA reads TGTGCCAGCACCTCAATTAGGAACACTGAAGCTTTCTTT. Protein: CASTSIRNTEAFF.

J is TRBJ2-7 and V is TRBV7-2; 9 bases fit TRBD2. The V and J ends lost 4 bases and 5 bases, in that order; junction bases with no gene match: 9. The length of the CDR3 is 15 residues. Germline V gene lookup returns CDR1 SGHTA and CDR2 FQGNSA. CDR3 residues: CASSWRGLASDEQYF. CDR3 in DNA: TGTGCCAGCAGCTGGCGAGGACTAGCGTCGGACGAGCAGTACTTC.

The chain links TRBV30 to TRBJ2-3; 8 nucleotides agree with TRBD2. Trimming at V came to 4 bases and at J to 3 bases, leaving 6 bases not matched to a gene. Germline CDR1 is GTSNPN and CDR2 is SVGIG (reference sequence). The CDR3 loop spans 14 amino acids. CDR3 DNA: TGTGCCTGGAATAGCGGGGCGCTTACAGATACGCAGTATTTT. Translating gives CAWNSGALTDTQYF.

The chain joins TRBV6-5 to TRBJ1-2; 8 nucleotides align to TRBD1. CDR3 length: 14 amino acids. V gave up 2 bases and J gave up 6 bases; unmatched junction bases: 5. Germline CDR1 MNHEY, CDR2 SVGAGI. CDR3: CASSYAGQGNGYTF. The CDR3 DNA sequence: TGTGCCAGCAGTTACGCCGGACAGGGAAATGGCTACACCTTC.

The CDR3 sequence is CASSLGGANQETQYF. In DNA form, the CDR3 reads TGTGCCAGCAGCTTGGGGGGGGCCAACCAAGAGACCCAGTACTTC. The V call is TRBV7-9, the J call TRBJ2-5; possible D gene TRBD2, 7 bases. The germline CDR1 and CDR2 sequences are SEHNR and FQNEAQ (reference sequence). This CDR3 has 15 residues. Trimming removed 3 bases from V and 0 bases from J, with 11 bases in between. Using reference TRBV7-9 and TRBJ2-5 for the parts outside the CDR3, the full variable domain is DTGVSQNPRHKITKRGQNVTFRCDPISEHNRLYWYRQTLGQGPEFLTYFQNEAQLEKSRLLSDRFSAERPKGSFSTLEIQRTEQGDSAMYLCASSLGGANQETQYFGPGTRLLVL.

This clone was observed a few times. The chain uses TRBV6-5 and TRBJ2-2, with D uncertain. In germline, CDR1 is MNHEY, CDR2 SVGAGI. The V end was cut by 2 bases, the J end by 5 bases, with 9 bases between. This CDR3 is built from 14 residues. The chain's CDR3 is CASSYDRRTGELFF. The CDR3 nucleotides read TGTGCCAGCAGTTACGATCGCAGGACCGGGGAGCTGTTTTTT.

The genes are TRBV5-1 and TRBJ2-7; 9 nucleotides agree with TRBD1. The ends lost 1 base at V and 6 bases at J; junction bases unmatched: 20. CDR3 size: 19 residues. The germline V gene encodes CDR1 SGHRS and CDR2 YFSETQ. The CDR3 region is CASSLFTRITDRGSGEQYF. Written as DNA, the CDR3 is TGCGCCAGCAGCTTGTTTACGCGGATTACGGACAGGGGATCGGGCGAGCAGTACTTC.

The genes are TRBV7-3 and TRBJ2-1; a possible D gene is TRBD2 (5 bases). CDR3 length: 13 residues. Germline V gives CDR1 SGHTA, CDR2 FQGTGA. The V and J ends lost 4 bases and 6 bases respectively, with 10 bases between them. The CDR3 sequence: CASSYDYINEQFF. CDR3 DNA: TGTGCCAGCAGCTACGACTACATCAATGAGCAGTTCTTC.

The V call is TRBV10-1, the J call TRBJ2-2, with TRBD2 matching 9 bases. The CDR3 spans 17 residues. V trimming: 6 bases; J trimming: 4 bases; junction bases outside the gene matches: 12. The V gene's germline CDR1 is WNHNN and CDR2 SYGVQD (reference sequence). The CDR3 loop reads CASSPGVAGAFTGELFF. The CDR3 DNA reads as TGCGCCAGCAGCCCCGGGGTAGCGGGGGCGTTCACCGGGGAGCTGTTTTTT.

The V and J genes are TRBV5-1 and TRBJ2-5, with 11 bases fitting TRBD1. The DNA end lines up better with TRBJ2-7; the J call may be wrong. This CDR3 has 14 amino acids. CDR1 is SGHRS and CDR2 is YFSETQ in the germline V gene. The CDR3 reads CASSEGTGGFEQYF. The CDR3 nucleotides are TGCGCCAGCAGTGAAGGGACAGGGGGGTTCGAGCAGTACTTC.

The DNA for the CDR3 is TGTGCCAGCGCGGGGACGAATGGTGAAGCTTTCTTT. Its protein is CASAGTNGEAFF. This sequence joins TRBV27 and TRBJ1-1; D might be TRBD1 (5 bases). The CDR3 extends over 12 amino acids. The V gene lost 8 bases and the J gene lost 7 bases, with 14 bases spanning the gap. Germline V gene data show CDR1 as MNHEY and CDR2 as SMNVEV (reference sequence).

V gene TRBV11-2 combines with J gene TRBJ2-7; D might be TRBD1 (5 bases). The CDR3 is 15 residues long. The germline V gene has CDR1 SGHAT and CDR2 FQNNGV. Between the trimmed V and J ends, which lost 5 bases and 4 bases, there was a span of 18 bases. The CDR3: CASSDTPGNPYEQYF. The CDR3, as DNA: TGTGCCAGCAGCGACACACCAGGGAACCCATACGAGCAGTACTTC.

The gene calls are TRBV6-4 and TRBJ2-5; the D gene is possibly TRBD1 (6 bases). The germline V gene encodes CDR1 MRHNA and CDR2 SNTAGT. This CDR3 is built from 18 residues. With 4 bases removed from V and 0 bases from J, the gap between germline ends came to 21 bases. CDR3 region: CASSVNYKGQRYQETQYF. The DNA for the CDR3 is TGTGCCAGCAGTGTCAATTACAAAGGACAGAGGTACCAAGAGACCCAGTACTTC.

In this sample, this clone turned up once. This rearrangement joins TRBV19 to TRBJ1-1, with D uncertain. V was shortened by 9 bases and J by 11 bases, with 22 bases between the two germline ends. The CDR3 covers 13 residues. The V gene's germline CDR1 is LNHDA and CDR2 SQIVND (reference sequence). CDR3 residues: CASTTGSLREAFF. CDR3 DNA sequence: TGTGCCAGCACTACCGGGTCGCTAAGGGAGGCTTTCTTT.

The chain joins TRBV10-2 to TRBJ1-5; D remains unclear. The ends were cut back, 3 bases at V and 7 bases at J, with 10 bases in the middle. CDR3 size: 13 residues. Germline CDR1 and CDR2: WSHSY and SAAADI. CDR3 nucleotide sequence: TGCGCCAGCAGTGACTTAGTTTTCCAGCCCCAGCATTTT. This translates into CASSDLVFQPQHF.

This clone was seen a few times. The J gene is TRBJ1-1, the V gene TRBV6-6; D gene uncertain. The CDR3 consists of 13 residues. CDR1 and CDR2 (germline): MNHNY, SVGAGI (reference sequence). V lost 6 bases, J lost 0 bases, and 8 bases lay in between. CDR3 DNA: TGTGCCAGCAGCAACGTAGTGAACACTGAAGCTTTCTTT. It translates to CASSNVVNTEAFF.

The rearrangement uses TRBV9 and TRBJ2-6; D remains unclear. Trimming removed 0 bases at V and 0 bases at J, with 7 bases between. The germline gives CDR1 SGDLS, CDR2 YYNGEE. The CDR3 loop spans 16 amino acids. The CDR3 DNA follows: TGTGCCAGCAGCGTAGCTATGGTCTCTGGGGCCAACGTCCTGACTTTC. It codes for CASSVAMVSGANVLTF.

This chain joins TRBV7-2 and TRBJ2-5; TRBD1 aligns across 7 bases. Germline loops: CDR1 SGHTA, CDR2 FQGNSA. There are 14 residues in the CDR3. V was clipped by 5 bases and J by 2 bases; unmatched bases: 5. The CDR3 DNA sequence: TGTGCCAGCAGCAGGGACAGCGCACAAGAGACCCAGTACTTC. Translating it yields CASSRDSAQETQYF.